The rows below give T cell receptor beta chains drawn from one sample of a study of PD-1 blockade in classical Hodgkin lymphoma. Produced via immunoSEQ multiplex PCR; TCRdb's table is partial and in-frame only. The sample shows under 100,000 clones, about 90% of them seen only once. This specimen consisted of peripheral blood mononuclear cells (PBMCs), obtained before the second cycle of nivolumab. The receptor set was obtained from a human donor with classical Hodgkin lymphoma. Both conserved end residues are part of each CDR3. The order of the fields is V gene, J gene, D gene, clone size, CDR3 DNA, CDR3 protein. A D gene is named only where the DNA matches it firmly. Not every row has a clone size; where given, it reads once, few, many or a size class.

V gene: TRBV9; J gene: TRBJ2-5; D gene: -; clone size: -; CDR3 DNA: TGTGCCAGCAGCCCAGCGATCCCCGAAGAGACCCAGTACTTC; CDR3 protein: CASSPAIPEETQYF
V gene: TRBV9; J gene: TRBJ2-1; D gene: -; clone size: -; CDR3 DNA: TGTGCCAGCAGCGTAGCTTTCCGGGAGAGAACTGGTGGGAATGAGCAGTTCTTC; CDR3 protein: CASSVAFRERTGGNEQFF
V gene: TRBV10-3; J gene: TRBJ2-7; D gene: -; clone size: -; CDR3 DNA: TGTGCCATCAAAAGGGGGAGGGGCGGCATTCCTGCCCTCATTTACGAGCAGTACTTC; CDR3 protein: CAIKRGRGGIPALIYEQYF
V gene: TRBV2; J gene: TRBJ2-1; D gene: TRBD2; clone size: -; CDR3 DNA: TGTGCCAGCAGCCTCCTGCTAGCGGAGGGTTACAATGAGCAGTTCTTC; CDR3 protein: CASSLLLAEGYNEQFF
V gene: TRBV10-3; J gene: TRBJ2-1; D gene: TRBD2; clone size: -; CDR3 DNA: TGTGCCATCAGGAACCGGACTAGCAGCAATGAGCAGTTCTTC; CDR3 protein: CAIRNRTSSNEQFF
V gene: TRBV11-2; J gene: TRBJ1-5; D gene: TRBD1; clone size: -; CDR3 DNA: TGTGCCAGCAGCTCTCGACAGGGGGCCATTCAGCCCCAGCATTTT; CDR3 protein: CASSSRQGAIQPQHF
V gene: TRBV4-2; J gene: TRBJ2-5; D gene: TRBD2; clone size: -; CDR3 DNA: TGTGCCAGCAGCCAGGTCCTAGCGGGAGGACCCTCCCAAGAGACCCAGTACTTC; CDR3 protein: CASSQVLAGGPSQETQYF
V gene: TRBV7-3; J gene: TRBJ2-2; D gene: -; clone size: -; CDR3 DNA: TGTGCCAGCAGCTTCCTGACCTTAGGTGCCGGGGAGCTGTTTTTT; CDR3 protein: CASSFLTLGAGELFF
V gene: TRBV27; J gene: TRBJ2-6; D gene: -; clone size: -; CDR3 DNA: TGTGCCAGCAGATACCTGGGCTCTGGGGCCAACGTCCTGACTTTC; CDR3 protein: CASRYLGSGANVLTF
V gene: TRBV27; J gene: TRBJ2-7; D gene: TRBD2; clone size: -; CDR3 DNA: TGTGCCAGCAGTCTCGGACTAGCGGGGACGATCTCCTACGAGCAGTACTTC; CDR3 protein: CASSLGLAGTISYEQYF
V gene: TRBV29-1; J gene: TRBJ1-1; D gene: -; clone size: -; CDR3 DNA: TGCAGCGTTGAAGATCGTGCGAACACTGAAGCTTTCTTT; CDR3 protein: CSVEDRANTEAFF
V gene: TRBV4-2; J gene: TRBJ2-1; D gene: TRBD2; clone size: -; CDR3 DNA: TGTGCCAGCAGCCTTAGCGGGAGTAGCCACAATGAGCAGTTCTTC; CDR3 protein: CASSLSGSSHNEQFF
V gene: TRBV28; J gene: TRBJ1-4; D gene: -; clone size: -; CDR3 DNA: TGTGCCACCCTAGTGCCGGGGGGTGAAAAACTGTTTTTT; CDR3 protein: CATLVPGGEKLFF
V gene: TRBV15; J gene: TRBJ2-7; D gene: -; clone size: -; CDR3 DNA: TGTGCCACCAGCAGAGAATCTCCGGACTTCGGGGGAGAGCAGTACTTC; CDR3 protein: CATSRESPDFGGEQYF
V gene: TRBV11-2; J gene: TRBJ2-2; D gene: -; clone size: -; CDR3 DNA: TGTGCCAGCAGTCTCAGAAGGGGTTTTGCCGGGGAGCTGTTTTTT; CDR3 protein: CASSLRRGFAGELFF
V gene: TRBV9; J gene: TRBJ2-7; D gene: -; clone size: -; CDR3 DNA: TGTGCCAGCAGCGTAGCCGGCGGGCTAGCCGGGAGACCAGCCTACGAGCAGTACTTC; CDR3 protein: CASSVAGGLAGRPAYEQYF
V gene: TRBV7-9; J gene: TRBJ2-7; D gene: -; clone size: -; CDR3 DNA: TGTGCCAGCAGCACTATAACAGCATCCTACGAGCAGTACTTC; CDR3 protein: CASSTITASYEQYF
V gene: TRBV27; J gene: TRBJ2-7; D gene: -; clone size: -; CDR3 DNA: TGTGCCAGCAGTTTGTCGTTGGCAGGGAGCTCCTACGAGCAGTACTTC; CDR3 protein: CASSLSLAGSSYEQYF
V gene: TRBV2; J gene: TRBJ2-7; D gene: -; clone size: -; CDR3 DNA: TGTGCCAGCAGCGTCGGCTACGAGCAGTACTTC; CDR3 protein: CASSVGYEQYF
V gene: TRBV25-1; J gene: TRBJ2-1; D gene: TRBD2; clone size: -; CDR3 DNA: TGTGCCAGCACCGGGAGGGACTACAATGAGCAGTTCTTC; CDR3 protein: CASTGRDYNEQFF
V gene: TRBV5-1; J gene: TRBJ1-2; D gene: TRBD1; clone size: -; CDR3 DNA: TGCGCCAGCAGCCCCGACCTAGACAGGGGGAAGGGCGGCTACACCTTC; CDR3 protein: CASSPDLDRGKGGYTF
V gene: TRBV28; J gene: TRBJ2-2; D gene: TRBD2; clone size: -; CDR3 DNA: TGTGCCAGCAGGACTAGCGGAGCGAACACCGGGGAGCTGTTTTTT; CDR3 protein: CASRTSGANTGELFF
V gene: TRBV5-4; J gene: TRBJ2-2; D gene: -; clone size: once; CDR3 DNA: TGTGCCAGCAGCTGGGACACGAACACCGGGGAGCTGTTTTTT; CDR3 protein: CASSWDTNTGELFF
V gene: TRBV15; J gene: TRBJ2-2; D gene: -; clone size: -; CDR3 DNA: TGTGCCACATCCAAGTTTGGGACTTCGGGCACCGGGGAGCTGTTTTTT; CDR3 protein: CATSKFGTSGTGELFF
V gene: TRBV2; J gene: TRBJ2-1; D gene: TRBD2; clone size: -; CDR3 DNA: TGTGCCAGCAGTCCTGGACTAGCGGGAGGGTTCAATGAGCAGTTCTTC; CDR3 protein: CASSPGLAGGFNEQFF
V gene: TRBV30; J gene: TRBJ1-1; D gene: -; clone size: few; CDR3 DNA: TGTGCCTGTACGGAAGACAGGTTCAAGGAAACTTTCTTT; CDR3 protein: CACTEDRFKETFF
V gene: TRBV7-6; J gene: TRBJ1-1; D gene: -; clone size: -; CDR3 DNA: TGTGCCAGCACCCTACAGGTAGACACTGAAGCTTTCTTT; CDR3 protein: CASTLQVDTEAFF
V gene: TRBV27; J gene: TRBJ2-1; D gene: -; clone size: -; CDR3 DNA: TGTGCCAGCAAAGGGGGTGAGCAGTTCTTC; CDR3 protein: CASKGGEQFF
V gene: TRBV19; J gene: TRBJ2-3; D gene: -; clone size: -; CDR3 DNA: TGTGCCAGTAAACACGATAGCACAGATACGCAGTATTTT; CDR3 protein: CASKHDSTDTQYF
V gene: TRBV19; J gene: TRBJ1-1; D gene: -; clone size: -; CDR3 DNA: TGTGCCAGTAGTAGATCAGGGGATGGTACTGAAGCTTTCTTT; CDR3 protein: CASSRSGDGTEAFF
V gene: TRBV28; J gene: TRBJ2-1; D gene: TRBD2; clone size: -; CDR3 DNA: TGTGCCAGCATGGTCAGCGGGAGGCGAAATGAGCAGTTCTTC; CDR3 protein: CASMVSGRRNEQFF
V gene: TRBV9; J gene: TRBJ2-3; D gene: TRBD1; clone size: once; CDR3 DNA: TGTGCCAGCAGCCCTCGAACAGGGGGCATAGTCGATACGCAGTATTTT; CDR3 protein: CASSPRTGGIVDTQYF
V gene: TRBV6-6; J gene: TRBJ1-2; D gene: -; clone size: -; CDR3 DNA: TGTGCCAGCAGTTACTCGAGGCAAGGGGGCTACACCTTC; CDR3 protein: CASSYSRQGGYTF
V gene: TRBV9; J gene: TRBJ2-3; D gene: TRBD1; clone size: -; CDR3 DNA: TGTGCCAGCAGCGGACAGGGGGCGAGCACAGATACGCAGTATTTT; CDR3 protein: CASSGQGASTDTQYF
V gene: TRBV11-2; J gene: TRBJ2-1; D gene: TRBD1; clone size: once; CDR3 DNA: TGTGCCAGCAGCTTAAACCAGGGGGCGTCCCATAGTCCCTACAATGAGCAGTTCTTC; CDR3 protein: CASSLNQGASHSPYNEQFF
V gene: TRBV5-6; J gene: TRBJ2-7; D gene: TRBD2; clone size: once; CDR3 DNA: TGTGCCAGCAGCTTGGTGGGGGGACTAGCGGGAGCCTACGAGCAGTACTTC; CDR3 protein: CASSLVGGLAGAYEQYF
V gene: TRBV19; J gene: TRBJ1-1; D gene: TRBD1; clone size: -; CDR3 DNA: TGTGCCAGTAGTTACAGGGGGCTAACTGAAGCTTTCTTT; CDR3 protein: CASSYRGLTEAFF
V gene: TRBV28; J gene: TRBJ1-3; D gene: TRBD1; clone size: -; CDR3 DNA: TGTGCCAGCCTTGGACAGGGGGTTTACACCATATATTTT; CDR3 protein: CASLGQGVYTIYF
V gene: TRBV29-1; J gene: TRBJ2-1; D gene: -; clone size: -; CDR3 DNA: TGCAGCGTTGATTATGGCCTAACGGCAGAGCCGACCTACAATGAGCAGTTCTTC; CDR3 protein: CSVDYGLTAEPTYNEQFF
V gene: TRBV28; J gene: TRBJ1-5; D gene: -; clone size: -; CDR3 DNA: TGTGCCAGCCAAGAGTTGGGGCTTAGCAATCAGCCCCAGCATTTT; CDR3 protein: CASQELGLSNQPQHF
V gene: TRBV5-5; J gene: TRBJ2-7; D gene: TRBD1; clone size: -; CDR3 DNA: TGTGCCAGCAGCTCTACCGGGACAGCAGTTACCTACGAGCAGTACTTC; CDR3 protein: CASSSTGTAVTYEQYF
V gene: TRBV27; J gene: TRBJ2-7; D gene: TRBD2; clone size: -; CDR3 DNA: TGTGCCAGCAGGGTAGCGGGAGCCCACGAGCAGTACTTC; CDR3 protein: CASRVAGAHEQYF
V gene: TRBV7-9; J gene: TRBJ2-7; D gene: -; clone size: -; CDR3 DNA: TGTGCCAGCAGCTTATTGGGTAGCGAGCAGTACTTC; CDR3 protein: CASSLLGSEQYF
V gene: TRBV6-6; J gene: TRBJ2-7; D gene: -; clone size: once; CDR3 DNA: TGTGCCAGCAGTTACTCGAAAGGGGCTAATTACGAGCAGTACTTC; CDR3 protein: CASSYSKGANYEQYF
V gene: TRBV28; J gene: TRBJ1-2; D gene: -; clone size: -; CDR3 DNA: TGTGCCAGCACCATGGGACCTCAGTTCAATGAAGGCTACACCTTC; CDR3 protein: CASTMGPQFNEGYTF
V gene: TRBV7-9; J gene: TRBJ2-6; D gene: -; clone size: -; CDR3 DNA: TGTGCCAGCAGCTTAGCTTCCTTTGAGGGGACTTCCGGGGCCAACGTCCTGACTTTC; CDR3 protein: CASSLASFEGTSGANVLTF
V gene: TRBV28; J gene: TRBJ1-1; D gene: -; clone size: -; CDR3 DNA: TGTGCCAGCAGTTCCTCCGACAGGAACACTGAAGCTTTCTTT; CDR3 protein: CASSSSDRNTEAFF
V gene: TRBV2; J gene: TRBJ2-6; D gene: -; clone size: -; CDR3 DNA: TGTGCCAGCGAGGGTGGGGCCAACGTCCTGACTTTC; CDR3 protein: CASEGGANVLTF
V gene: TRBV7-9; J gene: TRBJ2-7; D gene: TRBD2; clone size: -; CDR3 DNA: TGTGCCAGCAGCCCTCGACTAGCGGGCCCCTACGAGCAGTACTTC; CDR3 protein: CASSPRLAGPYEQYF
V gene: TRBV5-1; J gene: TRBJ2-5; D gene: TRBD2; clone size: -; CDR3 DNA: TGCGCCAGCAGCCAAGGCCCGACTAGCGTTCCGACCCAGTACTTC; CDR3 protein: CASSQGPTSVPTQYF
V gene: TRBV6-5; J gene: TRBJ2-1; D gene: -; clone size: -; CDR3 DNA: TGTGCCAGCAGTCTTATAGCGAGCTCCTACAATGAGCAGTTCTTC; CDR3 protein: CASSLIASSYNEQFF
V gene: TRBV27; J gene: TRBJ2-7; D gene: -; clone size: few; CDR3 DNA: TGTGCCAGCAGACGGGAAGGGTGGGGACCGGGGGACTACGAGCAGTACTTC; CDR3 protein: CASRREGWGPGDYEQYF
V gene: TRBV9; J gene: TRBJ1-2; D gene: -; clone size: -; CDR3 DNA: TGTGCCAGCAGTTCCTATGGCTACACCTTC; CDR3 protein: CASSSYGYTF
V gene: TRBV5-1; J gene: TRBJ2-5; D gene: -; clone size: -; CDR3 DNA: TGCGCCAGCAGCTTGGACGGCAGAGAACAAGAGACCCAGTACTTC; CDR3 protein: CASSLDGREQETQYF